The 13 T cell receptor beta chains listed next were all sequenced from one sample in a study of response to subunit inactivated influenza vaccine. One entry per CDR3 protein results from TCRdb running MiXCR on the RT-PCR reads. The sample lists roughly 650,000 distinct CDR3 sequences, about 14% occurring once. The source was PBMCs from blood, collected roughly 2 weeks before vaccination. The receptors stem from a man aged 50-59 years who received an inactivated influenza vaccine.

This clonotype turned up a few times. V usage is TRBV7-9 and J usage is TRBJ2-2; D remains unclear. The CDR3 is made up of 14 amino acids. Germline V gives CDR1 SEHNR, CDR2 FQNEAQ (reference sequence). V dropped 3 bases and J dropped 6 bases, with 11 bases sitting between them. The CDR3 region is CASSFKGLAGELFF. For the CDR3, the DNA is TGTGCCAGCAGCTTTAAAGGGTTGGCCGGGGAGCTGTTTTTT.

This clonotype was found a few times. V and J are TRBV10-3 and TRBJ2-2; perhaps TRBD2 as D (7 bases). Trimming cost V 7 bases and J 2 bases, with 17 bases left between them. The CDR3 is 16 residues long. In germline, CDR1 is ENHRY, CDR2 SYGVKD. The CDR3 sequence is CAITNPTGGNTGELFF. As DNA, the CDR3 is TGTGCCATCACCAACCCTACGGGGGGCAACACCGGGGAGCTGTTTTTT.

This clonotype was seen a handful of times. V usage is TRBV4-2 and J usage is TRBJ2-2; D perhaps matches TRBD2 (7 bases). Trimming cost V 2 bases and J 4 bases, with 17 bases left between them. The CDR3 covers 17 residues. Germline assignment: CDR1 LGHNA and CDR2 YNFKEQ. The CDR3 loop is CASSQTIGGRGTGELFF. CDR3 bases: TGTGCCAGCAGCCAAACGATCGGGGGGCGGGGCACCGGGGAGCTGTTTTTT.

The chain has TRBV6-5 and TRBJ1-1, with 7 bases lining up with TRBD1. V was pared by 0 bases and J by 1 base, with 11 bases of the junction left unmatched. The CDR3 contains 18 residues. Germline V gene data show CDR1 as MNHEY and CDR2 as SVGAGI. DNA of the CDR3: TGTGCCAGCAGTTACTCGATGAATCTTAAGGGGGCGAACACTGAAGCTTTCTTT. This gives the protein CASSYSMNLKGANTEAFF.

At least ten counts were recorded for this clonotype. The CDR3 loop reads CASTSGVGLNYGYTF. The DNA of the CDR3 is TGTGCCAGCACCTCCGGGGTTGGCCTAAACTATGGCTACACCTTC. The rearrangement uses TRBV12-3 or TRBV12-4 and TRBJ1-2; D is uncertain. V was trimmed by 7 bases and J by 2 bases, leaving 17 bases between them. The CDR3 runs to 15 residues.

This clonotype was observed a few times. The chain has TRBV20-1 and TRBJ2-5; 12 bases are a match to TRBD2. J was trimmed by 2 bases and V by 6 bases; bases with no gene match: 7. The CDR3 runs to 15 residues. Germline V gene data show CDR1 as DFQATT and CDR2 as SNEGSKA (reference sequence). CDR3 nucleotide sequence: TGCAGTGCGCTTCGACTAGCGGGGGATCAAGAGACCCAGTACTTC. Translating it yields CSALRLAGDQETQYF.

This sequence joins TRBV20-1 and TRBJ2-1; 12 bases align to TRBD2. J was trimmed by 8 bases and V by 2 bases; bases with no gene match: 4. Germline CDR1 DFQATT, CDR2 SNEGSKA (reference sequence). CDR3 size: 14 residues. CDR3 residues: CSARLLAGGYEQFF. CDR3 coding DNA: TGCAGTGCTAGACTACTAGCGGGAGGCTATGAGCAGTTCTTC.

The CDR3 region has the DNA TGTGCCAGCAGCTTAGCGGGGGCGGCGGCCTCTGGAAACACCATATATTTT. It specifies CASSLAGAAASGNTIYF. The chain employs TRBV7-2 and TRBJ1-3, with TRBD1 as a possible D gene (6 bases). CDR1 is SGHTA, CDR2 FQGNSA, per germline. V was shortened by 0 bases and J by 0 bases, with 12 bases between the two germline ends. The CDR3 is made up of 17 amino acids.

This clonotype was observed a handful of times. V usage is TRBV24-1 and J usage is TRBJ2-7; 7 bases are a match to TRBD1. V lost 3 bases and J lost 6; bases outside the gene matches: 7. This CDR3 region has 14 residues. Germline CDR1 is KGHDR and CDR2 is SFDVKD. This CDR3 is CATSDTRDSLEQYF. The CDR3 coding sequence is TGTGCCACCAGTGATACCCGGGACAGCCTCGAGCAGTACTTC.

This clonotype was seen only a few times. The chain uses TRBV10-3 and TRBJ2-6; D might be TRBD1 or TRBD2, each matching 5 bases. Germline V gives CDR1 ENHRY, CDR2 SYGVKD. Trimming removed 9 bases from V and 0 bases from J, with 12 bases in between. The CDR3 contains 15 residues. The CDR3 sequence: CAILGRGSGANVLTF. DNA of the CDR3: TGTGCCATTCTGGGACGGGGCTCTGGGGCCAACGTCCTGACTTTC.

CDR3 residues: CSARNRDRVYEQYF. The DNA of the CDR3 is TGCAGTGCTAGAAACCGGGACAGGGTCTACGAGCAGTACTTC. The chain has TRBV20-1 and TRBJ2-7; 9 bases line up with TRBD1. CDR3 length equals 14 residues. Germline V CDR1 and CDR2: DFQATT, SNEGSKA (reference sequence). After removal of 2 bases from V and 3 bases from J, the junction contained 5 bases not matched to a gene.

This clonotype occurred many times. The chain couples TRBV5-5 to TRBJ2-7; D is uncertain. CDR1 SGHKS and CDR2 YYEKEE come from the germline V gene (reference sequence). Trimming pared 0 bases from V and 2 bases from J, leaving 12 bases between. This CDR3 is 15 amino acids long. The CDR3 coding sequence is TGTGCCAGCAGCTTGGGCGCGGCAGGCACCTACGAGCAGTACTTC. Translated, it gives CASSLGAAGTYEQYF.

The CDR3 protein is CSAISLAGYVGNEQFF. The CDR3 DNA sequence: TGCAGTGCTATTTCTCTAGCGGGATACGTGGGGAATGAGCAGTTCTTC. The chain has TRBV20-1 and TRBJ2-1; 9 nucleotides line up with TRBD2. There are 16 residues in the CDR3. V shed 4 bases and J 7 bases; nucleotides not matched to a gene: 14. Germline V gives CDR1 DFQATT, CDR2 SNEGSKA (reference sequence).